Each of the 24 T cell receptor beta chains below was sequenced from the same sample in a study of blood T cell repertoires in COVID-19. Data came from immunoSEQ multiplex PCR; TCRdb stores just in-frame clones and leaves some out. This table holds some 180,000 clones, 78% found once. Sequencing was done on a sample of peripheral blood. These TCRs come from a woman aged 80 or older with active or convalescent COVID-19.

The V gene is TRBV19, the J gene TRBJ2-5, with 8 bases that match TRBD1. The CDR3 totals 15 residues. Trimming removed 5 bases from V and 2 bases from J; junction bases left unmatched: 7. Germline V lookup: CDR1 LNHDA, CDR2 SQIVND (reference sequence). The CDR3 DNA reads TGTGCCAGTAGTCCCCGGGACAGGATTCAAGAGACCCAGTACTTC. Its protein product is CASSPRDRIQETQYF.

The genes are TRBV10-3 and TRBJ1-2; D ambiguous. This CDR3 is 16 amino acids long. Trimming left V 3 bases short and J 4 bases short, with 18 bases between. Germline V lookup: CDR1 ENHRY, CDR2 SYGVKD. The CDR3 coding sequence is TGTGCCATCAGTGAACTACCGGGGTCTGGGAGCTATGGCTACACCTTC. Its protein is CAISELPGSGSYGYTF.

J is TRBJ1-5 and V is TRBV18, with D maybe TRBD1 (5 bases). V was shortened by 4 bases and J by 3 bases, with 13 bases between the two germline ends. The germline V gene has CDR1 KGHSH and CDR2 LQKENI. CDR3 length equals 15 residues. CDR3 sequence (DNA): TGTGCCAGCTCACAGGGGCAGGCGGACAATCAGCCCCAGCATTTT. Encoded protein: CASSQGQADNQPQHF.

The V gene is TRBV4-2, the J gene TRBJ2-3, with TRBD2 matching 14 bases. CDR1 and CDR2 from the germline V gene are LGHNA and YNFKEQ. Losses at the gene ends were 3 bases for V and 12 bases for J; bases not matched to a gene: 11. This CDR3 contains 16 residues. The CDR3 sequence: CASSQSRTSGGSVQYF. The CDR3 DNA reads TGTGCCAGCAGCCAGTCTCGGACTAGCGGGGGGTCGGTACAGTATTTT.

The chain links TRBV9 to TRBJ1-4; D is uncertain. This CDR3 has 16 amino acids. The ends were cut back, 3 bases at V and 0 bases at J, with 12 bases in the middle. CDR1 is SGDLS and CDR2 is YYNGEE in the germline V gene. CDR3 amino acids: CASSGGPGATNEKLFF. The DNA for the CDR3 is TGTGCCAGCAGCGGAGGGCCAGGTGCAACTAATGAAAAACTGTTTTTT.

V is TRBV4-3 and J is TRBJ2-3; D gene uncertain. This CDR3 has 15 amino acids. Trimming took off 3 bases at V and 0 bases at J, with 10 bases between the two ends. The germline CDR1 and CDR2 sequences are LGHNA and YSLEER. CDR3 bases: TGCGCCAGCAGCCAGGCCACCGGGAGCACAGATACGCAGTATTTT. Residues: CASSQATGSTDTQYF.

The chain recombines TRBV5-6 with TRBJ1-3; 7 bases agree with TRBD1. The CDR3 consists of 14 residues. The V and J ends lost 4 bases and 1 base, in that order; junction bases with no gene match: 2. Germline-derived CDR1 and CDR2 are SGHDT and YYEEEE. CDR3 nucleotides: TGTGCCAGCAGCCTGGGACAGTCTGGAAACACCATATATTTT. Its translation is CASSLGQSGNTIYF. Complete variable domain (other parts from reference TRBV5-6 and TRBJ1-3): DAGVTQSPTHLIKTRGQQVTLRCSPKSGHDTVSWYQQALGQGPQFIFQYYEEEERQRGNFPDRFSGHQFPNYSSELNVNALLLGDSALYLCASSLGQSGNTIYFGEGSWLTVV.

This clone was detected once. V usage is TRBV27 and J usage is TRBJ2-7; D is possibly TRBD2 (6 bases). The CDR3 runs to 17 residues. Germline lookup yields CDR1 MNHEY and CDR2 SMNVEV (reference sequence). The ends were cut back, 4 bases at V and 2 bases at J, with 21 bases in the middle. The CDR3 loop reads CASSSDFYGRGAYEQYF. The CDR3 DNA reads as TGTGCCAGCAGTTCCGACTTCTATGGGCGGGGAGCCTACGAGCAGTACTTC.

This clone was observed a single time. The chain links TRBV5-1 to TRBJ2-5; 8 nucleotides agree with TRBD1. This CDR3 is 15 amino acids long. Germline V gives CDR1 SGHRS, CDR2 YFSETQ. V trimming: 7 bases; J trimming: 4 bases; junction bases outside the gene matches: 12. The CDR3 bases are TGCGCCAGCCGGATTACTTGGACAGGGACAGAGACCCAGTACTTC. It is translated as CASRITWTGTETQYF.

CDR3 DNA sequence: TGTGCCAGCAGCGAGACAGGGGTAGGAAGATCACCCCTCCACTTT. Translating it yields CASSETGVGRSPLHF. This chain joins TRBV6-4 and TRBJ1-6; 8 positions match TRBD1. Per germline, CDR1 MRHNA and CDR2 SNTAGT. V lost 6 bases to trimming and J lost 10 bases; unmatched junction nucleotides: 11. The CDR3 totals 15 residues.

The V gene is TRBV4-2, the J gene TRBJ2-1, with TRBD2 matching over 7 bases. The CDR3 runs 16 residues. Germline V gene data show CDR1 as LGHNA and CDR2 as YNFKEQ. V trimming: 3 bases; J trimming: 8 bases; junction bases outside the gene matches: 13. The CDR3 DNA reads as TGTGCCAGCAGCCATGGGGGGGGTACATCTTTCCATGAGCAGTTCTTC. Its protein product is CASSHGGGTSFHEQFF.

The chain carries TRBV20-1 and TRBJ2-5; 8 bases match TRBD1. J was trimmed by 2 bases and V by 3 bases; bases with no gene match: 5. Per the germline V gene, CDR1 is DFQATT and CDR2 is SNEGSKA (reference sequence). The CDR3 consists of 14 residues. This CDR3 reads CSASWGTGQETQYF. CDR3 nucleotide sequence: TGCAGTGCTAGTTGGGGGACAGGTCAAGAGACCCAGTACTTC.

The chain joins TRBV5-1 to TRBJ2-3; 7 nucleotides match TRBD2. Losses at the gene ends were 2 bases for V and 8 bases for J; bases not matched to a gene: 8. The CDR3 totals 14 residues. Germline V gene data show CDR1 as SGHRS and CDR2 as YFSETQ. For the CDR3, the DNA is TGCGCCAGCAGCTTTAGGGGAGGGTTCAGTACGCAGTATTTT. This gives the protein CASSFRGGFSTQYF.

This chain joins TRBV5-1 and TRBJ2-3; 12 nucleotides agree with TRBD2. Trimming took 1 base from V and 5 from J; bases not matched to a gene: 8. Germline CDR1 is SGHRS and CDR2 is YFSETQ. CDR3 size: 17 residues. CDR3 amino acids: CASSLRSSGGVGDTQYF. DNA of the CDR3: TGCGCCAGCAGCTTGAGGTCTAGCGGGGGGGTCGGAGATACGCAGTATTTT.

The rearrangement uses TRBV10-3 and TRBJ2-5, with TRBD1 matching over 9 bases. This CDR3 has 15 residues. V lost 6 bases and J lost 5; bases outside the gene matches: 10. CDR1 is ENHRY and CDR2 is SYGVKD in the germline V gene. CDR3 loop: CAIRTGQGLLETQYF. The CDR3 nucleotides read TGTGCCATCAGGACCGGACAGGGGTTGTTGGAGACCCAGTACTTC.

This sequence joins TRBV5-1 and TRBJ2-5; D is perhaps TRBD2 (5 bases). The V gene's germline CDR1 is SGHRS and CDR2 YFSETQ. This CDR3 has 15 residues. V lost 0 bases and J 1 base, leaving 10 bases between the germline ends. DNA of the CDR3: TGCGCCAGCAGCTTGGGCGACTACGGCCAAGAGACCCAGTACTTC. Its protein is CASSLGDYGQETQYF.

J is TRBJ1-3 and V is TRBV13; D remains ambiguous. V lost 3 bases and J 0 bases, leaving 6 bases between the germline ends. Germline V gene data show CDR1 as PRHDT and CDR2 as FYEKMQ (reference sequence). The CDR3 has 14 residues. The chain's CDR3 is CASSLGYSGNTIYF. The CDR3 region has the DNA TGTGCCAGCAGCTTGGGCTACTCTGGAAACACCATATATTTT.

The rearrangement joins TRBV6-6 to TRBJ1-5; D unresolved. Trimming shortened V by 11 bases and J by 1 base, and 9 bases separated the two germline ends. The length of the CDR3 is 12 residues. Germline assignment: CDR1 MNHNY and CDR2 SVGAGI (reference sequence). CDR3 sequence reads: CAGRRSNQPQHF. CDR3 sequence (DNA): TGTGCCGGACGGAGGAGCAATCAGCCCCAGCATTTT.

This clone has only one observation. This rearrangement joins TRBV7-2 to TRBJ2-5; TRBD1 matches at 10 bases. The junction had 2 bases not matched to a gene; V was cut back by 5 bases and J by 5 bases. The CDR3 has 13 amino acids. In germline, CDR1 is SGHTA, CDR2 FQGNSA. The CDR3, as DNA: TGTGCCAGCAGCCTGGGACAGGGGGAGACCCAGTACTTC. Protein: CASSLGQGETQYF.

The rearrangement links TRBV5-6 to TRBJ2-3; D is undetermined. Trimming shortened V by 0 bases and J by 0 bases, and 17 bases separated the two germline ends. This CDR3 is built from 18 residues. Per the germline V gene, CDR1 is SGHDT and CDR2 is YYEEEE. As DNA, the CDR3 is TGTGCCAGCAGCTTGGCGGCCCTGGGCCACTCTAGCACAGATACGCAGTATTTT. Its translation: CASSLAALGHSSTDTQYF.

The chain recombines TRBV28 with TRBJ2-7; perhaps TRBD1 as D (5 bases). From germline, CDR1 is MDHEN and CDR2 SYDVKM. The CDR3 contains 12 residues. V shed 6 bases and J shed 2 bases, with 8 bases lying between them. CDR3 loop: CASRQVTYEQYF. The CDR3 DNA follows: TGTGCCAGCAGACAGGTTACCTACGAGCAGTACTTC.

The CDR3 coding sequence is TGTGCCAGCTCACCACTTCTTTCCGGGACAGGGGGCGAGCAGTACTTC. This translates into CASSPLLSGTGGEQYF. The rearrangement uses TRBV18 and TRBJ2-7, with 11 positions matching TRBD1. Trimming removed 1 base from V and 6 bases from J; junction bases left unmatched: 8. This CDR3 has 16 amino acids. CDR1 and CDR2 from the germline V gene are KGHSH and LQKENI.

This clone appeared a single time. The chain's CDR3 is CASSQPDRGPYGYTF. The CDR3 DNA is TGCGCCAGCAGCCAACCTGACAGGGGGCCTTATGGCTACACCTTC. The chain employs TRBV4-1 and TRBJ1-2; 10 bases fit TRBD1. Per germline, CDR1 MGHRA and CDR2 YSYEKL. The CDR3 consists of 15 residues. The V gene end was trimmed by 2 bases and the J gene end by 5 bases; junction bases not matched to a gene: 5.

The V gene is TRBV29-1, the J gene TRBJ1-3; D possibly corresponds to TRBD1 (6 bases). The CDR3 covers 14 residues. Looked up from germline, CDR1 is SQVTM and CDR2 is ANQGSEA. Trimming took off 4 bases at V and 4 bases at J, with 14 bases between the two ends. CDR3 nucleotide sequence: TGCAGCGTTGTGGTGGGGGCTCACGGAAACACCATATATTTT. Encoded protein: CSVVVGAHGNTIYF. Based on the CDR3 plus reference TRBV29-1 and TRBJ1-3, the full variable domain is SAVISQKPSRDICQRGTSLTIQCQVDSQVTMMFWYRQQPGQSLTLIATANQGSEATYESGFVIDKFPISRPNLTFSTLTVSNMSPEDSSIYLCSVVVGAHGNTIYFGEGSWLTVV.